This TCR beta chain was recorded in a study of blood T cell repertoires in COVID-19. Study background: Donors in the United States, Italy and Spain gave samples during acute or convalescent COVID-19. PBMCs, B-cell-depleted T cells, or T cells provided the cDNA or gDNA that made up the material.

CDR1 is MNHEY and CDR2 is SVGEGT in the germline V gene. V was pared by 2 bases and J by 0 bases, with 8 bases between. The CDR3 runs 15 residues. As processed by the authors: Amplifying reference gene primers gave estimates of nucleated cell counts. Generated by immunoSEQ multiplex PCR, the TCRdb table keeps only in-frame clones and is missing some. The V and J calls and clone size are taken from that table; D and trimming were inferred from the DNA. Of fewer than 350,000 clones in the sample, 70% to 90% were seen once. The chain employs TRBV6-2 or TRBV6-3 and TRBJ1-5; D uncertain. This sequence was found in a woman aged 45 to 65 who had recovered from COVID-19. The sequencing sample was made of peripheral blood. For the CDR3, the DNA is TGTGCCAGCAGTTACGTACAGATTAGCAATCAGCCCCAGCATTTT. This encodes CASSYVQISNQPQHF.